The 30 T cell receptor beta chains presented below share a single source sample, sequenced in a study of T cell responses to AZD1222 COVID-19 vaccine. Measured with immunoSEQ multiplex PCR; TCRdb has only the in-frame clones, and not every one. The sample consists of approximately 99,000 clones, nearly 90% of them appearing once. Material: peripheral blood, obtained on day 0 of AZD1222 vaccination. The receptors come from an adult in good health.

This clone was recorded many times. The chain joins TRBV30 to TRBJ2-3; TRBD2 matches at 7 bases. The germline V gene has CDR1 GTSNPN and CDR2 SVGIG (reference sequence). The CDR3 consists of 15 residues. V lost 6 bases and J lost 1; bases outside the gene matches: 10. DNA for the CDR3: TGTGCCTGTGAACTAGCGTTACCTGGCACAGATACGCAGTATTTT. Translated: CACELALPGTDTQYF.

The chain links TRBV12-3 or TRBV12-4 to TRBJ1-2; perhaps TRBD1 as D (6 bases). V dropped 6 bases and J dropped 5 bases, with 13 bases sitting between them. This CDR3 region has 13 residues. The CDR3 region has the DNA TGTGCCAGCAGCCCTGGTCAGGGGTATGGCTACACCTTC. Residues: CASSPGQGYGYTF.

The chain recombines TRBV11-1 with TRBJ1-2; D not certain. Germline CDR1 reads SGHAT; CDR2 reads FQDESV (reference sequence). The ends were cut back, 5 bases at V and 3 bases at J, with 13 bases in the middle. The length of the CDR3 is 14 residues. The CDR3 here is CASSPGREDYGYTF. In DNA form, the CDR3 reads TGTGCCAGCAGCCCCGGGCGGGAAGACTATGGCTACACCTTC.

The chain couples TRBV15 to TRBJ2-2; D not certain. The germline V gene has CDR1 LNHNV and CDR2 YYDKDF (reference sequence). This CDR3 contains 15 residues. Trimming took off 0 bases at V and 0 bases at J, with 5 bases between the two ends. The DNA of the CDR3 is TGTGCCACCAGCAGAGATGACCCGAACACCGGGGAGCTGTTTTTT. Translation: CATSRDDPNTGELFF.

The rearrangement joins TRBV23-1 to TRBJ1-6; no clear D gene. TRBV23-1 belongs to the ORF category, with a function that is uncertain. This CDR3 has 15 amino acids. The germline V and J ends were trimmed by 1 base and 6 bases, with 10 bases remaining between them. As DNA, the CDR3 is TGCGCCAGCAGTCAATTTGCTGCTACTAATTCACCCCTCCACTTT. Protein: CASSQFAATNSPLHF.

The V and J genes are TRBV2 and TRBJ2-7; maybe TRBD2 (5 bases). V was pared by 1 base and J by 4 bases, with 17 bases between. The CDR3 consists of 16 residues. Germline V gene sequence: CDR1 SNHLY, CDR2 FYNNEI. The CDR3 nucleotides read TGTGCCAGCAGTGAAGGTCGGGATCCCCAGTTATACGAGCAGTACGTC. It is translated as CASSEGRDPQLYEQYV.

Here the CDR3 reads CASSILGTGGNQPQHF. For the CDR3, the DNA is TGTGCCAGTAGTATACTAGGGACAGGGGGCAATCAGCCCCAGCATTTT. The chain is built from TRBV19 and TRBJ1-5; 10 bases are shared with TRBD1. The V segment lost 2 bases and the J segment 2 bases; nucleotides outside the gene matches: 3. Germline V CDR1 and CDR2: LNHDA, SQIVND (reference sequence). The CDR3 has 16 residues.

CDR3 in amino acids: CASSQGLPDTQYF. The DNA of the CDR3 is TGTGCCAGCAGCCAAGGACTACCGGATACGCAGTATTTT. The rearrangement joins TRBV4-2 to TRBJ2-3, with D perhaps matching TRBD2 (5 bases). Trimming shortened V by 1 base and J by 6 bases, and 8 bases separated the two germline ends. The CDR3 runs to 13 residues. Germline values: CDR1 LGHNA, CDR2 YNFKEQ.

V and J are TRBV12-5 and TRBJ1-2; the match to TRBD1 covers 7 bases. Trimming cost V 2 bases and J 2 bases; bases outside gene matches: 5. Germline CDR1 and CDR2: LGHNT and FRNRAP. The CDR3 is 15 amino acids. The CDR3 DNA sequence: TGTGCTAGTGGTTTGTCCACAGGGGCGAACTATGGCTACACCTTC. Protein product: CASGLSTGANYGYTF.

The chain links TRBV27 to TRBJ1-6; TRBD1 matches at 7 bases. Germline V gene lookup returns CDR1 MNHEY and CDR2 SMNVEV (reference sequence). CDR3 length: 14 residues. V lost 4 bases, J lost 8 bases, and 5 bases stayed unmatched. CDR3 region: CASSYQGGDSPLHF. CDR3 DNA sequence: TGTGCCAGCAGTTATCAGGGGGGAGATTCACCCCTCCACTTT.

CDR3 sequence: CASSLGPEQFF. The CDR3 DNA follows: TGTGCCAGCAGCTTAGGGCCTGAGCAGTTCTTC. This chain joins TRBV7-9 and TRBJ2-1; D remains unclear. The germline V and J ends were trimmed by 1 base and 9 bases, with 4 bases remaining between them. The length of the CDR3 is 11 residues. The V gene's germline CDR1 is SEHNR and CDR2 FQNEAQ (reference sequence). Combining the CDR3 with reference TRBV7-9 and TRBJ2-1 gives the whole variable domain DTGVSQNPRHKITKRGQNVTFRCDPISEHNRLYWYRQTLGQGPEFLTYFQNEAQLEKSRLLSDRFSAERPKGSFSTLEIQRTEQGDSAMYLCASSLGPEQFFGPGTRLTVL.

The chain carries TRBV7-2 and TRBJ1-1, with TRBD1 as a possible D gene (6 bases). This CDR3 is 16 amino acids long. V was clipped by 6 bases and J by 0 bases, with 17 bases between them. The germline gives CDR1 SGHTA, CDR2 FQGNSA. DNA for the CDR3: TGTGCCAGCAGGATGATTAGGACAGTACTGAACACTGAAGCTTTCTTT. Amino acid sequence: CASRMIRTVLNTEAFF.

The rearrangement uses TRBV3-1 (or the pseudogene TRBV3-2) and TRBJ1-5; tentatively, D is TRBD1 (6 bases). Per the germline V gene, CDR1 is LGHDT and CDR2 is YNNKEL (reference sequence). Trimming left V 0 bases short and J 7 bases short, with 10 bases between. CDR3 length equals 14 residues. The CDR3 DNA is TGTGCCAGCAGCCAAGATCATGGGGGCCAGCCCCAGCATTTT. The encoded protein is CASSQDHGGQPQHF.

The V gene is TRBV7-9, the J gene TRBJ2-1; tentatively, D is TRBD1 or TRBD2 (5 bases each). Per germline, CDR1 SEHNR and CDR2 FQNEAQ (reference sequence). The V end lost 2 bases, the J end lost 6 bases, and 17 bases lay between the germline ends. The CDR3 has 16 amino acids. For the CDR3, the DNA is TGTGCCAGCAGCTTACCAGGGAGCAGGAAGAGCAATGAGCAGTTCTTC. Protein sequence: CASSLPGSRKSNEQFF.

The V call is TRBV4-1, the J call TRBJ2-1, with TRBD2 matching 9 bases. The germline gives CDR1 MGHRA, CDR2 YSYEKL. Trimming at V came to 3 bases and at J to 5 bases, leaving 8 bases not matched to a gene. The CDR3 sequence is 16 residues long. The CDR3 loop reads CASSHPGLALNNEQFF. The CDR3 DNA follows: TGCGCCAGCAGCCACCCTGGACTAGCGCTCAACAATGAGCAGTTCTTC.

The chain couples TRBV9 to TRBJ1-1, with D perhaps TRBD1 (5 bases). The CDR3 sequence is 14 residues long. Trimming cost V 0 bases and J 1 base, with 7 bases left between them. CDR1 is SGDLS and CDR2 is YYNGEE in the germline V gene. For the CDR3, the DNA is TGTGCCAGCAGCGTAGTGGGGGGGAACACTGAAGCTTTCTTT. The encoded protein is CASSVVGGNTEAFF.

The rearrangement links TRBV19 to TRBJ2-3; D is possibly TRBD2 (6 bases). CDR1 LNHDA and CDR2 SQIVND come from the germline V gene (reference sequence). Trimming removed 3 bases from V and 0 bases from J, with 7 bases in between. CDR3 length equals 14 residues. The CDR3 coding sequence is TGTGCCAGTAGTATCGGGAGCAGCACAGATACGCAGTATTTT. Protein: CASSIGSSTDTQYF.

The chain couples TRBV27 to TRBJ2-3; the match to TRBD2 covers 8 bases. The junction had 11 bases not matched to a gene; V was cut back by 4 bases and J by 5 bases. Germline V gives CDR1 MNHEY, CDR2 SMNVEV (reference sequence). This CDR3 contains 16 residues. The CDR3 region has the DNA TGTGCCAGCAGTTCAAAAAGCCGGGAGGGAAGAGATACGCAGTATTTT. Its translation is CASSSKSREGRDTQYF.

The chain joins TRBV19 to TRBJ2-7, with D perhaps being TRBD1 or TRBD2 (6 bases each). CDR1 and CDR2 (germline): LNHDA, SQIVND (reference sequence). The CDR3 length is 14 residues. Trimming took off 3 bases at V and 5 bases at J, with 14 bases between the two ends. The CDR3 loop reads CASSILGGFDEQYF. The CDR3 region has the DNA TGTGCCAGTAGTATCTTAGGGGGGTTCGACGAGCAGTACTTC.

The chain links TRBV19 to TRBJ2-2; D is ambiguous. The germline V and J ends were trimmed by 5 bases and 2 bases, with 12 bases remaining between them. The CDR3 covers 15 residues. Germline CDR1 LNHDA, CDR2 SQIVND (reference sequence). The CDR3 loop reads CASSRKPINTGELFF. The CDR3 DNA sequence: TGTGCCAGTAGTCGCAAGCCCATAAACACCGGGGAGCTGTTTTTT.

CDR3 coding DNA: TGTGCCAGCAGCCAAGAATCGGGGGATCGGAGAAACCAGTTCTTC. It is translated as CASSQESGDRRNQFF. The chain employs TRBV4-2 and TRBJ2-1, with D possibly being TRBD2 (6 bases). V lost 0 bases to trimming and J lost 13 bases, with 19 bases between them. Germline V gene data show CDR1 as LGHNA and CDR2 as YNFKEQ. The CDR3 loop spans 15 amino acids.

This clone was observed a few times. The rearrangement links TRBV5-1 to TRBJ2-5, with D possibly being TRBD2 (7 bases). This CDR3 has 16 residues. Germline CDR1 SGHRS, CDR2 YFSETQ. The ends were cut back, 7 bases at V and 1 base at J, with 20 bases in the middle. Written as DNA, the CDR3 is TGCGCCAGCGCCTGGGGGGGCAGTGGCCTCCAAGAGACCCAGTACTTC. Amino acids: CASAWGGSGLQETQYF.

The gene calls are TRBV6-2 or TRBV6-3 and TRBJ1-1; 7 bases fit TRBD1. The V gene end was trimmed by 6 bases and the J gene end by 5 bases; junction bases not matched to a gene: 21. Germline V gene data show CDR1 as MNHEY and CDR2 as SVGEGT. This CDR3 is built from 18 residues. The CDR3 DNA sequence: TGTGCCAGCAGCTGGCAACAGGGGAGTATTGCCCGTTTGACTGAAGCTTTCTTT. It yields the protein CASSWQQGSIARLTEAFF.

The chain recombines TRBV7-9 with TRBJ2-7; no clear D gene. Trimming removed 5 bases from V and 3 bases from J, with 8 bases in between. Germline-derived CDR1 and CDR2 are SEHNR and FQNEAQ (reference sequence). The CDR3 length is 12 residues. Here the CDR3 DNA reads TGTGCCAGCAGCCTAAGTGGCTACGAGCAGTACTTC. Translation gives CASSLSGYEQYF.

The V gene is TRBV11-3, the J gene TRBJ2-2; 7 bases fit TRBD2. The germline gives CDR1 SGHNT, CDR2 YENEEA. The CDR3 contains 18 residues. V gave up 5 bases and J gave up 5 bases; unmatched junction bases: 17. CDR3 DNA: TGTGCCAGCAGCATCCGCAGACTAGCTAGTGGACAAACCGGGGAGCTGTTTTTT. This sequence encodes CASSIRRLASGQTGELFF.

This chain links TRBV15 with TRBJ2-1, with D perhaps TRBD1 or TRBD2 (7 bases each). CDR3 length equals 14 residues. From germline, CDR1 is LNHNV and CDR2 YYDKDF (reference sequence). The V end was cut by 0 bases, the J end by 8 bases, with 11 bases between. The CDR3 DNA sequence: TGTGCCACCAGCAGAGATTCAGGGGGGGATGAGCAGTTCTTC. As protein: CATSRDSGGDEQFF.

The chain recombines TRBV4-1 with TRBJ2-3; 10 bases agree with TRBD2. This CDR3 contains 17 residues. V was clipped by 0 bases and J by 3 bases; unmatched bases: 6. The germline V gene has CDR1 MGHRA and CDR2 YSYEKL. In DNA, the CDR3 is TGCGCCAGCAGCCAAGATGCAGCGGGAGGGCATACAGATACGCAGTATTTT. Translated: CASSQDAAGGHTDTQYF.

This clone turned up a few times. The chain recombines TRBV6-2 or TRBV6-3 with TRBJ2-7, with D hard to call. The CDR3 has 14 amino acids. V lost 0 bases and J 3 bases, leaving 9 bases between the germline ends. CDR1 is MNHEY, CDR2 SVGEGT, per germline. CDR3 nucleotides: TGTGCCAGCAGTTACTCAGTCGGCGGCTACGAGCAGTACGTC. This encodes CASSYSVGGYEQYV.

This rearrangement joins TRBV25-1 to TRBJ1-1, with a possible D match to TRBD1 (6 bases). The germline V gene encodes CDR1 MGHDK and CDR2 SYGVNS. The germline V and J ends were trimmed by 8 bases and 5 bases, with 12 bases remaining between them. The CDR3 extends over 12 amino acids. DNA of the CDR3: TGTGCCAGCCGACACAGGGCGACTGAAGCTTTCTTT. It specifies CASRHRATEAFF. The whole variable domain, filled in from reference TRBV25-1 and TRBJ1-1, reads EADIYQTPRYLVIGTGKKITLECSQTMGHDKMYWYQQDPGMELHLIHYSYGVNSTEKGDLSSESTVSRIRTEHFPLTLESARPSHTSQYLCASRHRATEAFFGQGTRLTVV.

This clone has just one count. V usage is TRBV11-2 and J usage is TRBJ1-1, with D unclear. The CDR3 is 13 amino acids. The V end was cut by 1 base, the J end by 3 bases, with 6 bases between. CDR1 and CDR2 (germline): SGHAT, FQNNGV. The CDR3 nucleotides are TGTGCCAGCAGCTTAGCCGGGCACACTGAAGCTTTCTTT. This translates into CASSLAGHTEAFF.